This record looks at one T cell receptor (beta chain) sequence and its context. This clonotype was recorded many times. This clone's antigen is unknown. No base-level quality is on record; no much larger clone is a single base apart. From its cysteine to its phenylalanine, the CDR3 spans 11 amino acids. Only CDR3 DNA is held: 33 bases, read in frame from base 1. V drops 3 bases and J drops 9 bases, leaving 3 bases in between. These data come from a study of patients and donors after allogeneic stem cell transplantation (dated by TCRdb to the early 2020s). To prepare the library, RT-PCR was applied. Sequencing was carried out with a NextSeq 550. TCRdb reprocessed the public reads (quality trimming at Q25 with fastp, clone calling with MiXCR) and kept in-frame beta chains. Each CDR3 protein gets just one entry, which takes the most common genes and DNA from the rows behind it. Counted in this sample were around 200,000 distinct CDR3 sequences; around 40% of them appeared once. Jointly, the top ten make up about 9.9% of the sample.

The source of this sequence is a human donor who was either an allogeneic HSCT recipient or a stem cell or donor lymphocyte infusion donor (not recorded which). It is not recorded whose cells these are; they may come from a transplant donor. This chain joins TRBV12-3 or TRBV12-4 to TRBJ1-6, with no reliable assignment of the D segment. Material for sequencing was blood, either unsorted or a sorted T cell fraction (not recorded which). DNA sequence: TGTGCCAGCAGTTTCGGTTCACCCCTCCACTTT. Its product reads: CASSFGSPLHF.